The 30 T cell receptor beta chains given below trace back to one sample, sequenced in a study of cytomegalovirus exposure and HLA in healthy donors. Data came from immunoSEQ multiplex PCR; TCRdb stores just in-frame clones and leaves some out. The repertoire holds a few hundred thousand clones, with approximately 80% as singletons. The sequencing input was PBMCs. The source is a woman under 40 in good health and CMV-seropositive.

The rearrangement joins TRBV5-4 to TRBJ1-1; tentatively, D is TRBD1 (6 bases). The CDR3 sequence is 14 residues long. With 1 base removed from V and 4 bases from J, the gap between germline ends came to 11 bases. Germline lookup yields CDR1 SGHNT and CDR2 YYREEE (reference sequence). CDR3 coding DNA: TGTGCCAGCAGCTTGTCAGGGGCTGGCACTGAAGCTTTCTTT. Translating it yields CASSLSGAGTEAFF.

CDR3 DNA: TGTGCCAGCAGCCGAACTAGCGGGAGCTCCTACAATGAGCAGTTCTTC. Protein product: CASSRTSGSSYNEQFF. The chain links TRBV5-4 to TRBJ2-1, with TRBD2 matching over 11 bases. Germline V gives CDR1 SGHNT, CDR2 YYREEE (reference sequence). J gave up 0 bases and V 4 bases, and 3 bases lay outside the gene matches. The CDR3 contains 16 residues.

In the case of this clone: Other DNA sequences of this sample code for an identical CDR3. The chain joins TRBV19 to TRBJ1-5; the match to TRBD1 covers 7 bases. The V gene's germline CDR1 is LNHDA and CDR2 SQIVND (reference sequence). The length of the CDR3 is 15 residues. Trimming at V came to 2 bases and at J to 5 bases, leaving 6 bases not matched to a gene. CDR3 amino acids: CASSIRTGADQPQHF. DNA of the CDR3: TGTGCCAGTAGTATACGGACAGGCGCCGATCAGCCCCAGCATTTT.

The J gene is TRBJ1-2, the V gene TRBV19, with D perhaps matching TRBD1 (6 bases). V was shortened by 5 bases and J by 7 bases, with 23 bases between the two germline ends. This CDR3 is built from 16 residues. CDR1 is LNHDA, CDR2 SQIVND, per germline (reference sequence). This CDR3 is CASSLPETGPGGGYTF. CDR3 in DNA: TGTGCCAGTAGTCTCCCCGAGACAGGCCCCGGGGGTGGCTACACCTTC.

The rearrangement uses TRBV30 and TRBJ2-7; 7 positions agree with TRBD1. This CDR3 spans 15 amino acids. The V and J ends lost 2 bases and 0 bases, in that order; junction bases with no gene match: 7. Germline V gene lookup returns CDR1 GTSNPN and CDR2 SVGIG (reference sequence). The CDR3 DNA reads TGTGCCTGGAGTTTCGGACAGGCTAGCTCCTACGAGCAGTACTTC. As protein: CAWSFGQASSYEQYF. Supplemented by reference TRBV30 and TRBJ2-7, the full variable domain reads SQTIHQWPATLVQPVGSPLSLECTVEGTSNPNLYWYRQAAGRGLQLLFYSVGIGQISSEVPQNLSASRPQDRQFILSSKKLLLSDSGFYLCAWSFGQASSYEQYFGPGTRLTVT.

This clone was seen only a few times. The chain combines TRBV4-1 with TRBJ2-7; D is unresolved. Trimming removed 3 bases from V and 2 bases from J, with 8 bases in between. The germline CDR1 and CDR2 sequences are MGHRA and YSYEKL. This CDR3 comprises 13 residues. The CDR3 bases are TGCGCCAGCAGCCAGACATTAGCCTACGAGCAGTACTTC. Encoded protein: CASSQTLAYEQYF.

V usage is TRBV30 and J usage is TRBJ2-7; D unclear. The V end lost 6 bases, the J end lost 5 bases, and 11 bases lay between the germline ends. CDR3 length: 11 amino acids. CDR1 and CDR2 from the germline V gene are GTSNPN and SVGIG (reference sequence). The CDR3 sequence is CACLDVHEQYF. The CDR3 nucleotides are TGTGCCTGCTTAGATGTACACGAGCAGTACTTC. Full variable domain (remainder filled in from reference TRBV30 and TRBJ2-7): SQTIHQWPATLVQPVGSPLSLECTVEGTSNPNLYWYRQAAGRGLQLLFYSVGIGQISSEVPQNLSASRPQDRQFILSSKKLLLSDSGFYLCACLDVHEQYFGPGTRLTVT.

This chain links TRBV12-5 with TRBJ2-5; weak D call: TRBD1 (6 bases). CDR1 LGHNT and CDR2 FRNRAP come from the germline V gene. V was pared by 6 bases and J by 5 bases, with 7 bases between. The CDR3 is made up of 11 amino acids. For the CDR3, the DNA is TGTGCTAGTGGCAGGGGTGAGACCCAGTACTTC. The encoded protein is CASGRGETQYF.

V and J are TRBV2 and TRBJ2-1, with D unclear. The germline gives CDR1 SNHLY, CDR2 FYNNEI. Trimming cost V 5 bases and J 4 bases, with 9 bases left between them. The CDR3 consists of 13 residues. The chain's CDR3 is CASSLLRYNEQFF. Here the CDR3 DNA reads TGTGCCAGCAGTCTGTTGAGGTACAATGAGCAGTTCTTC.

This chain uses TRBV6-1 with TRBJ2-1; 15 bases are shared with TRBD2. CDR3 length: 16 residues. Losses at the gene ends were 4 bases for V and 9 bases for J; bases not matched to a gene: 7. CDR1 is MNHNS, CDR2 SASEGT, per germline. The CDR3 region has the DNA TGTGCCAGCAGTGGGACTAGCGGGAGGGCCCGGGGTGAGCAGTTCTTC. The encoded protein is CASSGTSGRARGEQFF.

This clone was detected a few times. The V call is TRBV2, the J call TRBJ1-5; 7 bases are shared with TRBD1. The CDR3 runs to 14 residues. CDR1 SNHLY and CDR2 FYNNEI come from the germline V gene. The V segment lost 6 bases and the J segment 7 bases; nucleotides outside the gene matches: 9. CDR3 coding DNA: TGTGCCAGCAGGGGGACAGAGGGTGGGCAGCCCCAGCATTTT. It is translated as CASRGTEGGQPQHF.

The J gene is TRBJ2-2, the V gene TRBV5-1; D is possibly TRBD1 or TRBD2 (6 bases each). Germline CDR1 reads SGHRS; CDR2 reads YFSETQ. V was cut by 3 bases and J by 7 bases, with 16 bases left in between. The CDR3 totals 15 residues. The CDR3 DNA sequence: TGCGCCAGCAGCTCGAAGGGGGGAAAAAGCGGGGAGCTGTTTTTT. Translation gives CASSSKGGKSGELFF.

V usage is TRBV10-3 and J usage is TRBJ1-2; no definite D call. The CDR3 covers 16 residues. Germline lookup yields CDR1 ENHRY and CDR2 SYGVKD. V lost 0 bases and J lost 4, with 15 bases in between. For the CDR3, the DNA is TGTGCCATCAGTGAGTCGATCCGAGGTGATGGCTATGGCTACACCTTC. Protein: CAISESIRGDGYGYTF.

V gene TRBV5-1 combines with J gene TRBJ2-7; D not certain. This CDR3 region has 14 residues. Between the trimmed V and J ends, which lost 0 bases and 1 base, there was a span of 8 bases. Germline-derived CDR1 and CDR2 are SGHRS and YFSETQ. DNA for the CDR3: TGCGCCAGCAGCTTGGAGGGCAAATCCTACGAGCAGTACTTC. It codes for CASSLEGKSYEQYF. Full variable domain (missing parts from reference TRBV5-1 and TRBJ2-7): KAGVTQTPRYLIKTRGQQVTLSCSPISGHRSVSWYQQTPGQGLQFLFEYFSETQRNKGNFPGRFSGRQFSNSRSEMNVSTLELGDSALYLCASSLEGKSYEQYFGPGTRLTVT.

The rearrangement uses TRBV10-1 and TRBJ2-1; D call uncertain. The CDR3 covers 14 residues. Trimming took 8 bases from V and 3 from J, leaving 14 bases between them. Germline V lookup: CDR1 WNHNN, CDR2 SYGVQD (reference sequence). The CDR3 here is CASSRQENYNEQFF. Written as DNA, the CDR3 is TGCGCCAGCTCGCGGCAGGAGAACTACAATGAGCAGTTCTTC.

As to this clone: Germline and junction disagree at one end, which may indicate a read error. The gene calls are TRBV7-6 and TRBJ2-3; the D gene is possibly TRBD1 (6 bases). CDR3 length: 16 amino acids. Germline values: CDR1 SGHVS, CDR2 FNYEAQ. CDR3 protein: CASSSLGAGRTDTQYF. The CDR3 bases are TGTGCCAGTAGCTCCCTGGGGGCGGGCCGCACAGATACGCAGTATTTT.

Written as DNA, the CDR3 is TGTGCCAGTAGTCCTAACAGAGGCTCTGGAAACACCATATATTTT. Amino acids: CASSPNRGSGNTIYF. J is TRBJ1-3 and V is TRBV19; D unresolved. This CDR3 is built from 15 residues. Germline lookup yields CDR1 LNHDA and CDR2 SQIVND (reference sequence). The germline V and J ends were trimmed by 5 bases and 0 bases, with 11 bases remaining between them.

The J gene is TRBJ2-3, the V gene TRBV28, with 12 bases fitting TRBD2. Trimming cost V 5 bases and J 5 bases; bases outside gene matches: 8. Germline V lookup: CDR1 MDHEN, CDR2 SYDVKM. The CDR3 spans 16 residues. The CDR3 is CASSPSGRAKVDTQYF. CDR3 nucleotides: TGTGCCAGCAGTCCTAGCGGGAGGGCCAAGGTAGATACGCAGTATTTT.

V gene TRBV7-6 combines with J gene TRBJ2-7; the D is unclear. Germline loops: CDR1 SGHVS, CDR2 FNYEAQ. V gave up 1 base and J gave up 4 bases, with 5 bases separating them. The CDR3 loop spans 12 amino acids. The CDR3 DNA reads TGTGCCAGCAGCTTAGTAGGTTACGAGCAGTACTTC. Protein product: CASSLVGYEQYF.

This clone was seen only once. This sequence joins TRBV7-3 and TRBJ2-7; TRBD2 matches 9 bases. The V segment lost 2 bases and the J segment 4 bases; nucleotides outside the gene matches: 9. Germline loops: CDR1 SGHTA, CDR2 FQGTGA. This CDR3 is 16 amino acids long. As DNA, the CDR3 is TGTGCCAGCAGCTTAGATCCGGCTAGCGGGATGTACGAGCAGTACTTC. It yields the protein CASSLDPASGMYEQYF.

The DNA for the CDR3 is TGTGCCTGGAGAGACCTGGGACTAGCGGGGCTGGCAGATACGCAGTATTTT. This translates into CAWRDLGLAGLADTQYF. The J gene is TRBJ2-3, the V gene TRBV30; TRBD2 matches 13 bases. Germline trimming cut 3 bases from V and 4 bases from J; bases unmatched to any gene: 10. This CDR3 spans 17 amino acids. CDR1 GTSNPN and CDR2 SVGIG come from the germline V gene (reference sequence).

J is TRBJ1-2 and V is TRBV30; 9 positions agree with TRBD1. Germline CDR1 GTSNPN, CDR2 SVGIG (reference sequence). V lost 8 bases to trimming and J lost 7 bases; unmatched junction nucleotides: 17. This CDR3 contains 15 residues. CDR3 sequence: CAHTRRDRVVSGYTF. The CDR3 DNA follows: TGTGCCCACACGCGTCGGGACAGGGTCGTCTCTGGCTACACCTTC.

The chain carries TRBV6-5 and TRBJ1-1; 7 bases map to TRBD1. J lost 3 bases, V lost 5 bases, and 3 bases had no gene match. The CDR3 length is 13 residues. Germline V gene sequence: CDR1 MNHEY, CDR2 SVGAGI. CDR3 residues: CASSGQEDTEAFF. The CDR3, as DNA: TGTGCCAGCAGTGGACAGGAGGACACTGAAGCTTTCTTT.

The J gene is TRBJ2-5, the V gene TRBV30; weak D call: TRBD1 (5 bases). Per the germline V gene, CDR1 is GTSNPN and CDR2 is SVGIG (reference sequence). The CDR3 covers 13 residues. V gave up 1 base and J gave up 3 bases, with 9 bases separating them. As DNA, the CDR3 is TGTGCCTGGAGTGGACAGCTTAAAGAGACCCAGTACTTC. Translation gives CAWSGQLKETQYF.

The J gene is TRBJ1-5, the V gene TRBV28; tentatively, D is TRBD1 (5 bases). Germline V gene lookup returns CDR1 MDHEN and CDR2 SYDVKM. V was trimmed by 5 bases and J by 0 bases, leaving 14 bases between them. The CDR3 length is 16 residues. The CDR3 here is CASSLPRGGSNQPQHF. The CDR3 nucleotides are TGTGCCAGCAGTCTTCCACGCGGGGGTAGCAATCAGCCCCAGCATTTT.

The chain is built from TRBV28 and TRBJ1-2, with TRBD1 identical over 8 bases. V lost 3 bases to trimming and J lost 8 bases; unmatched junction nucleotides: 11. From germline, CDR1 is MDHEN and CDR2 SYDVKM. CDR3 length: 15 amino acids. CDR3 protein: CASSFRDRGDRGYTF. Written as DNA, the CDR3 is TGTGCCAGCAGTTTCCGTGACAGGGGAGATAGAGGCTACACCTTC.

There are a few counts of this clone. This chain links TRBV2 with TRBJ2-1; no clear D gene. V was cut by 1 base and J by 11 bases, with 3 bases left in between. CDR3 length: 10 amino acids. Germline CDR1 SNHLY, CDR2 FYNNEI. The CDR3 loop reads CASSEGKQFF. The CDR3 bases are TGTGCCAGCAGTGAAGGAAAGCAGTTCTTC.

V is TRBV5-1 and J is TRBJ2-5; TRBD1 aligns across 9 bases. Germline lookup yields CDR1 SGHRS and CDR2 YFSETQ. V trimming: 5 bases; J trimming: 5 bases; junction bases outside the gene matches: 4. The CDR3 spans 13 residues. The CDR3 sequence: CASSRQGEETQYF. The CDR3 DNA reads TGCGCCAGCAGTCGACAGGGGGAGGAGACCCAGTACTTC.

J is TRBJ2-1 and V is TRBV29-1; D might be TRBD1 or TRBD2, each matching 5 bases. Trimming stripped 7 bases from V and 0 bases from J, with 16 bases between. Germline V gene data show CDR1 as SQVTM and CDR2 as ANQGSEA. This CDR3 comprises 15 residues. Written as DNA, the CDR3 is TGCAGCGCCAAAGGTCAGGGACCCTCCTACAATGAGCAGTTCTTC. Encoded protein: CSAKGQGPSYNEQFF.

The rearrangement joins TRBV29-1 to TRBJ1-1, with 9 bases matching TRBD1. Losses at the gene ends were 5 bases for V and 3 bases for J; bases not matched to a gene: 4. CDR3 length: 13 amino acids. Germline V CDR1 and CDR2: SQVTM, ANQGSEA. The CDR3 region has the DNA TGCAGCGTTTACAGGGGGCGGGACACTGAAGCTTTCTTT. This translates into CSVYRGRDTEAFF.